The clone carrying this TCR beta chain occurred many times. The antigen remains undetermined. As part of library construction, unique molecular identifiers were attached to individual cDNA molecules. TCRdb redid the calling of the 5' RACE reads with MiXCR, one entry per CDR3 protein. The sample holds approximately 77,000 distinct CDR3 sequences, 9.5% to 15% seen once. The data stem from a study of early T cells in non-severe SARS-CoV-2 infection. Study-level information: Chains were unpaired, as sequencing was done on bulk RNA from unsorted whole blood. Study-wide findings and caveats: Private and CD4 specificities were missed by VDJdb matching, skewed to anti-spike CD8.

This sample comprised whole blood, obtained at baseline. This clonotype originated in an adult who was a healthcare worker with PCR-confirmed SARS-CoV-2 infection or an uninfected control (not recorded which). The donor label of this sample is uncertain.

The CDR3 region is CASSYERGVANNEQFF. In DNA, the CDR3 is TGTGCCAGCAGTTATGAGCGGGGGGTCGCTAACAATGAGCAGTTCTTC. V usage is TRBV6-6 and J usage is TRBJ2-1, with 9 bases fitting TRBD2. The CDR3 length is 16 residues. The germline gives CDR1 MNHNY, CDR2 SVGAGI (reference sequence). Trimming at V came to 3 bases and at J to 5 bases, leaving 8 bases not matched to a gene.